Listed here is a single TCR beta chain. Its target is unknown. The data originate from a study of cytomegalovirus exposure and HLA in healthy donors. The ends lost 2 bases at V and 5 bases at J; junction bases unmatched: 8. The CDR3 covers 14 residues. Per the germline V gene, CDR1 is GTSNPN and CDR2 is SVGIG (reference sequence). Generated by immunoSEQ multiplex PCR, the TCRdb table keeps only in-frame clones and is missing some. The repertoire holds around 300,000 clones, 80% to 90% seen once, with 0.9% to 1.1% in the top ten. Study-level points and caveats: The study recorded over 150 TCR beta chains that were cytomegalovirus-associated.

The specimen was PBMCs. This sequence was found in a woman in her late teens or twenties in good health and CMV-seronegative. This chain uses TRBV30 with TRBJ1-2; 7 nucleotides match TRBD1. Here the CDR3 DNA reads TGTGCCTGGAGTAATCCTTGGGACAGATATGGCTACACCTTC. Protein: CAWSNPWDRYGYTF.